This T cell receptor beta chain was retrieved from a study of blood T cell repertoires in COVID-19. About the research overall: Sources were T cells, B-cell-depleted T cells, or PBMCs; the material itself was cDNA or gDNA.

The CDR3 consists of 13 residues. The V end lost 8 bases, the J end lost 3 bases, and 13 bases lay between the germline ends. From germline, CDR1 is MNHEY and CDR2 SVGAGI. Only in-frame clones appear in the TCRdb table, and some are missing; sequencing was by immunoSEQ multiplex PCR. The sample lists some 260,000 clones, more than 75% occurring once. The receptor comes from a woman aged 35 to 49 who had recovered from COVID-19. The rearrangement joins TRBV6-5 to TRBJ1-1; TRBD1 is a possible D gene (6 bases). Sequencing was performed on peripheral blood. The CDR3 bases are TGTGCCAGCTTTACAGGGCGGGACACTGAAGCTTTCTTT. This codes for CASFTGRDTEAFF.